The 14 T cell receptor beta chains given below trace back to one sample, sequenced in a study of blood T cell repertoires in COVID-19. Method: immunoSEQ multiplex PCR; TCRdb's copy keeps in-frame clones and lacks some. The sample shows over 200,000 clones, around 83% of them seen only once. Sequencing used peripheral blood. The receptors stem from a woman in her 50s with acute or convalescent COVID-19.

This chain uses TRBV27 with TRBJ1-4, with D possibly being TRBD1 (5 bases). This CDR3 has 17 amino acids. Germline lookup yields CDR1 MNHEY and CDR2 SMNVEV (reference sequence). Trimming shortened V by 3 bases and J by 5 bases, and 19 bases separated the two germline ends. CDR3 protein: CASSLMFRGGPNEKLFF. The CDR3 bases are TGTGCCAGCAGTTTGATGTTCCGGGGGGGTCCAAATGAAAAACTGTTTTTT.

V gene TRBV19 combines with J gene TRBJ2-7; 8 nucleotides line up with TRBD1. This CDR3 comprises 13 residues. Looked up from germline, CDR1 is LNHDA and CDR2 is SQIVND (reference sequence). V lost 7 bases to trimming and J lost 5 bases; unmatched junction nucleotides: 7. The CDR3 loop reads CASTGQGSHEQYF. The CDR3 DNA follows: TGTGCCAGTACAGGACAGGGATCCCACGAGCAGTACTTC.

The chain links TRBV15 to TRBJ1-3; 7 nucleotides line up with TRBD1. Trimming took 1 base from V and 2 from J; bases not matched to a gene: 2. Per the germline V gene, CDR1 is LNHNV and CDR2 is YYDKDF (reference sequence). The CDR3 extends over 15 amino acids. The CDR3, as DNA: TGTGCCACCAGCAGAGCGGGGACAGCTGGAAACACCATATATTTT. This encodes CATSRAGTAGNTIYF.

The chain couples TRBV29-1 to TRBJ2-3, with 10 bases that match TRBD2. Germline loops: CDR1 SQVTM, CDR2 ANQGSEA. Losses at the gene ends were 2 bases for V and 12 bases for J; bases not matched to a gene: 2. The CDR3 has 11 amino acids. CDR3 nucleotide sequence: TGCAGCGTTGAAAAGCGGGGGGGTCAGTATTTT. It yields the protein CSVEKRGGQYF.

The V and J genes are TRBV29-1 and TRBJ1-2, with D possibly matching TRBD1 (5 bases). Trimming removed 6 bases from V and 4 bases from J, with 18 bases in between. The germline CDR1 and CDR2 sequences are SQVTM and ANQGSEA. CDR3 length: 14 amino acids. The CDR3 DNA is TGCAGCGTGGCGAAATTACAGGCTCCCTATGGCTACACCTTC. This sequence encodes CSVAKLQAPYGYTF.

The gene calls are TRBV20-1 and TRBJ1-4; D is unclear. V was cut by 5 bases and J by 7 bases, with 8 bases left in between. Germline assignment: CDR1 DFQATT and CDR2 SNEGSKA (reference sequence). The CDR3 has 11 residues. CDR3 residues: CSAPDSEKLFF. The CDR3, as DNA: TGCAGTGCTCCCGACTCTGAAAAACTGTTTTTT.

The genes are TRBV21-1 and TRBJ1-1; TRBD1, the D gene given by the table, was not confirmed from the DNA. TRBV21-1 is tagged as a pseudogene. This CDR3 is 14 amino acids long. The CDR3 spells CARITGAKSTEAFF. CDR3 nucleotides: TGTGCCAGGATTACAGGGGCTAAGAGCACTGAAGCTTTCTTT.

The chain employs TRBV10-3 and TRBJ1-1; possibly TRBD1 for D (5 bases). V gave up 3 bases and J gave up 6 bases, with 14 bases separating them. Germline CDR1 reads ENHRY; CDR2 reads SYGVKD. The CDR3 has 14 residues. The CDR3, as DNA: TGTGCCATCAGTGAATCGGGGGATGGCCCTGAAGCTTTCTTT. Its protein is CAISESGDGPEAFF.

The rearrangement joins TRBV6-5 to TRBJ1-6, with D hard to call. Trimming took off 6 bases at V and 5 bases at J, with 14 bases between the two ends. The germline CDR1 and CDR2 sequences are MNHEY and SVGAGI. This CDR3 comprises 15 residues. CDR3 bases: TGTGCCAGCAGCCTAAACCCAATTAATAATTCACCCCTCCACTTT. As protein: CASSLNPINNSPLHF.

This CDR3 is CASSTNRDSGNTIYF. CDR3 sequence (DNA): TGTGCCAGCAGCACGAACAGGGACTCTGGAAACACCATATATTTT. The chain employs TRBV5-5 and TRBJ1-3, with D possibly being TRBD1 (6 bases). Germline V gives CDR1 SGHKS, CDR2 YYEKEE (reference sequence). This CDR3 contains 15 residues. V dropped 4 bases and J dropped 0 bases, with 11 bases sitting between them.

The gene calls are TRBV28 and TRBJ2-7, with 12 bases aligning to TRBD2. There are 15 residues in the CDR3. The germline gives CDR1 MDHEN, CDR2 SYDVKM. V was clipped by 6 bases and J by 4 bases; unmatched bases: 7. The DNA for the CDR3 is TGTGCCAGCAGCGTAAAGACTAGCGGGAGATACGAGCAGTACTTC. This sequence encodes CASSVKTSGRYEQYF.

This chain links TRBV28 with TRBJ1-5; possibly TRBD1 for D (5 bases). Germline CDR1 and CDR2: MDHEN and SYDVKM. V was trimmed by 5 bases and J by 4 bases, leaving 18 bases between them. The CDR3 is 16 residues long. CDR3 sequence reads: CASSPPQGSGNQPQHF. The CDR3 DNA is TGTGCCAGCAGTCCCCCCCAGGGCTCAGGGAATCAGCCCCAGCATTTT.

V usage is TRBV3-1 (or the pseudogene TRBV3-2) and J usage is TRBJ1-5; D is undetermined. V lost 0 bases and J 3 bases, leaving 9 bases between the germline ends. The CDR3 is made up of 15 amino acids. Germline V CDR1 and CDR2: LGHDT, YNNKEL (reference sequence). This CDR3 is CASSQDLAVNQPQHF. In nucleotides, the CDR3 is TGTGCCAGCAGCCAAGATTTGGCGGTCAATCAGCCCCAGCATTTT.

This chain links TRBV7-2 with TRBJ2-1; TRBD2 matches 11 bases. CDR1 SGHTA and CDR2 FQGNSA come from the germline V gene. V shed 4 bases and J 9 bases; nucleotides not matched to a gene: 11. The CDR3 sequence is 16 residues long. Here the CDR3 reads CASSSGLAGVGTEQFF. The CDR3 DNA sequence: TGTGCCAGCAGCTCCGGACTAGCGGGCGTTGGGACTGAGCAGTTCTTC.